What follows are 25 T cell receptor beta chains derived from one specimen sequenced in a study of CD8 T cells in ankylosing spondylitis. General observations from the study: For ankylosing spondylitis blood, a TCR beta motif of about eight highly homologous variants appeared characteristic.

Antigens of these TCRs are unknown. MiXCR was run by TCRdb on the 5' RACE reads, yielding one entry per CDR3 protein. The sample shows 100,000 to 150,000 distinct CDR3 sequences, roughly 18% of them seen only once. The sequenced sample consisted of blood, either unsorted or a sorted T cell fraction (not recorded which). The source of these receptors is a male donor with ankylosing spondylitis.

The chain couples TRBV11-2 to TRBJ2-2; 9 bases line up with TRBD1. Unmatched junction bases numbered 3, after V lost 3 bases and J lost 7 bases. The CDR3 extends over 14 amino acids. Germline CDR1 is SGHAT and CDR2 is FQNNGV. The CDR3 bases are TGTGCCAGCAGCTTCGACAGGGGGTTCGGGGAGCTGTTTTTT. Protein: CASSFDRGFGELFF.

This clonotype appeared a few times. The gene calls are TRBV9 and TRBJ2-1, with a weak D call TRBD2 (7 bases). Germline V gene data show CDR1 as SGDLS and CDR2 as YYNGEE. The length of the CDR3 is 16 residues. The V end lost 2 bases, the J end lost 2 bases, and 14 bases lay between the germline ends. CDR3 loop: CASSVLLRGPYNEQFF. The CDR3 DNA sequence: TGTGCCAGCAGCGTCCTCTTGCGGGGGCCCTACAATGAGCAGTTCTTC.

V usage is TRBV7-9 and J usage is TRBJ1-1, with no clear D. Trimming took 6 bases from V and 4 from J, leaving 9 bases between them. CDR1 SEHNR and CDR2 FQNEAQ come from the germline V gene (reference sequence). This CDR3 has 12 residues. The chain's CDR3 is CASRTRVTEAFF. The CDR3 DNA reads as TGTGCCAGCAGGACGAGGGTCACTGAAGCTTTCTTT.

This clonotype has only a few counts. The chain is built from TRBV5-1 and TRBJ2-7; a possible D gene is TRBD2 (6 bases). Germline V gives CDR1 SGHRS, CDR2 YFSETQ. Trimming left V 3 bases short and J 1 base short, with 11 bases between. The CDR3 is 14 amino acids. The CDR3 loop is CASSWDLDSYEQYF. CDR3 nucleotide sequence: TGCGCCAGCAGCTGGGACTTAGATTCCTACGAGCAGTACTTC. Using reference TRBV5-1 and TRBJ2-7 for the parts outside the CDR3, the full variable domain is KAGVTQTPRYLIKTRGQQVTLSCSPISGHRSVSWYQQTPGQGLQFLFEYFSETQRNKGNFPGRFSGRQFSNSRSEMNVSTLELGDSALYLCASSWDLDSYEQYFGPGTRLTVT.

The V call is TRBV19, the J call TRBJ2-1, with 8 bases lining up with TRBD2. Trimming at V came to 1 base and at J to 3 bases, leaving 5 bases not matched to a gene. The CDR3 is 16 residues long. In germline, CDR1 is LNHDA, CDR2 SQIVND (reference sequence). The CDR3 DNA reads TGTGCCAGTAGTATAGGACTAGCGTTTGACTACAATGAGCAGTTCTTC. As protein: CASSIGLAFDYNEQFF.

This clonotype was observed a few times. This chain joins TRBV20-1 and TRBJ2-7; the D is unclear. Trimming removed 4 bases at V and 0 bases at J, with 10 bases between. CDR1 DFQATT and CDR2 SNEGSKA come from the germline V gene (reference sequence). The CDR3 is made up of 13 amino acids. CDR3 in DNA: TGCAGTGCTAAAACATTTAACTCCTACGAGCAGTACTTC. It specifies CSAKTFNSYEQYF.

The sample holds a few counts of this clonotype. The V call is TRBV15, the J call TRBJ2-2; D assignment may be TRBD1 or TRBD2 (5 bases each). CDR1 is LNHNV and CDR2 is YYDKDF in the germline V gene (reference sequence). V shed 3 bases and J shed 4 bases, with 9 bases lying between them. The CDR3 length is 14 residues. CDR3 DNA: TGTGCCACCAGCAGGAGGGGATTCACCGGGGAGCTGTTTTTT. Protein: CATSRRGFTGELFF.

V is TRBV5-1 and J is TRBJ2-3; TRBD1 aligns across 7 bases. The trim removed 5 bases at V and 0 bases at J, leaving 6 bases unmatched. From germline, CDR1 is SGHRS and CDR2 YFSETQ. The CDR3 is 15 amino acids. CDR3 in DNA: TGCGCCAGCAGTATCGGGACAGCTAGCACAGATACGCAGTATTTT. Encoded protein: CASSIGTASTDTQYF.

This clonotype was seen repeatedly, ten times or more. The V gene is TRBV29-1, the J gene TRBJ2-7; tentative D call: TRBD1 (6 bases). The CDR3 is made up of 13 amino acids. In germline, CDR1 is SQVTM, CDR2 ANQGSEA. V gave up 2 bases and J gave up 5 bases, with 13 bases separating them. The CDR3 region has the DNA TGCAGCGTTGAAAGTACAGGGAGCGACGAGCAGTACTTC. Its protein product is CSVESTGSDEQYF.

Ten or more counts support this clonotype. The V and J genes are TRBV27 and TRBJ2-3; D perhaps matches TRBD2 (5 bases). The V end lost 8 bases, the J end lost 0 bases, and 15 bases lay between the germline ends. CDR3 length: 15 amino acids. Germline CDR1 reads MNHEY; CDR2 reads SMNVEV (reference sequence). The CDR3 DNA reads TGTGCCAGCTCACGGGAAACCACTAGCACAGATACGCAGTATTTT. Encoded protein: CASSRETTSTDTQYF.

This chain uses TRBV11-2 with TRBJ2-1; 7 bases fit TRBD1. The junction had 11 bases not matched to a gene; V was cut back by 5 bases and J by 7 bases. This CDR3 has 15 residues. In germline, CDR1 is SGHAT, CDR2 FQNNGV. Here the CDR3 DNA reads TGTGCCAGCAGCATTGACAGGGTATTTAGTAATGAGCAGTTCTTC. It codes for CASSIDRVFSNEQFF.

V is TRBV9 and J is TRBJ2-7; 7 nucleotides match TRBD2. The CDR3 runs 14 residues. The germline V gene encodes CDR1 SGDLS and CDR2 YYNGEE. V lost 2 bases and J lost 2; bases outside the gene matches: 4. The CDR3 DNA follows: TGTGCCAGCAGCGTGGGGGGGATAGCCTACGAGCAGTACTTC. This codes for CASSVGGIAYEQYF.

This rearrangement joins TRBV29-1 to TRBJ1-5, with unresolved D. Germline V gene lookup returns CDR1 SQVTM and CDR2 ANQGSEA. The CDR3 spans 13 residues. Trimming removed 6 bases from V and 1 base from J, with 10 bases in between. CDR3 protein: CSVKGGSNQPQHF. The CDR3 DNA is TGCAGCGTCAAAGGCGGCAGCAATCAGCCCCAGCATTTT. Drawing the rest from reference TRBV29-1 and TRBJ1-5, the complete variable domain is SAVISQKPSRDICQRGTSLTIQCQVDSQVTMMFWYRQQPGQSLTLIATANQGSEATYESGFVIDKFPISRPNLTFSTLTVSNMSPEDSSIYLCSVKGGSNQPQHFGDGTRLSIL.

This chain connects TRBV27 to TRBJ2-1; 7 nucleotides match TRBD2. In germline, CDR1 is MNHEY, CDR2 SMNVEV (reference sequence). This CDR3 comprises 16 residues. V shed 2 bases and J 5 bases; nucleotides not matched to a gene: 9. The CDR3 here is CASSLGKLAYHNEQFF. The CDR3 DNA is TGTGCCAGCAGTTTAGGGAAACTAGCGTATCACAATGAGCAGTTCTTC.

The sample holds a few counts of this clonotype. The chain links TRBV27 to TRBJ2-2; possible D gene TRBD2, 5 bases. CDR1 and CDR2 from the germline V gene are MNHEY and SMNVEV (reference sequence). The CDR3 is 15 amino acids. Trimming took off 6 bases at V and 4 bases at J, with 15 bases between the two ends. DNA of the CDR3: TGTGCCAGCAGCCTCGGAGCGGCCCTCACCGGGGAGCTGTTTTTT. Its protein is CASSLGAALTGELFF.

The chain employs TRBV4-1 and TRBJ2-2; D ambiguous. The CDR3 sequence is 12 residues long. Trimming cost V 2 bases and J 8 bases, with 6 bases left between them. Germline loops: CDR1 MGHRA, CDR2 YSYEKL. CDR3 in amino acids: CASSQWAGELFF. The CDR3 nucleotides are TGCGCCAGCAGCCAATGGGCTGGGGAGCTGTTTTTT.

The genes are TRBV29-1 and TRBJ2-7, with 7 bases lining up with TRBD1. The CDR3 consists of 12 residues. Germline-derived CDR1 and CDR2 are SQVTM and ANQGSEA. The V segment lost 3 bases and the J segment 3 bases; nucleotides outside the gene matches: 2. CDR3 in amino acids: CSVEDRLYEQYF. CDR3 DNA: TGCAGCGTTGAGGACAGGCTCTACGAGCAGTACTTC.

The V and J genes are TRBV19 and TRBJ2-1; D may be TRBD2 (7 bases). Germline V gene sequence: CDR1 LNHDA, CDR2 SQIVND (reference sequence). The CDR3 consists of 16 residues. The V end was cut by 6 bases, the J end by 9 bases, with 24 bases between. Here the CDR3 DNA reads TGTGCCAGTAGACCACGGGGGGACAACTCGGGTAGTGAGCAGTTCTTC. Translation: CASRPRGDNSGSEQFF.

The chain couples TRBV4-1 to TRBJ2-1; the D gene could be TRBD1 or TRBD2 (5 bases each). The CDR3 is 14 residues long. The germline V and J ends were trimmed by 0 bases and 7 bases, with 10 bases remaining between them. Germline V gene lookup returns CDR1 MGHRA and CDR2 YSYEKL. The CDR3 protein is CASSQDGTDNEQFF. The DNA for the CDR3 is TGCGCCAGCAGCCAAGATGGGACGGATAATGAGCAGTTCTTC.

This clonotype occurred a few times. The genes are TRBV28 and TRBJ2-7; 7 positions match TRBD2. CDR1 and CDR2 (germline): MDHEN, SYDVKM. This CDR3 has 15 residues. V gave up 6 bases and J gave up 0 bases; unmatched junction bases: 8. The CDR3 DNA is TGTGCCAGCAGGTCCCCTGGCGGGAGCTCCTACGAGCAGTACTTC. This sequence encodes CASRSPGGSSYEQYF.

V is TRBV6-1 and J is TRBJ1-5, with TRBD1 as a possible D gene (5 bases). Between the trimmed V and J ends, which lost 6 bases and 0 bases, there was a span of 12 bases. The CDR3 is 15 amino acids. Germline V lookup: CDR1 MNHNS, CDR2 SASEGT. CDR3 amino acids: CASSLDKNSNQPQHF. In nucleotides, the CDR3 is TGTGCCAGCAGCCTGGACAAAAATAGCAATCAGCCCCAGCATTTT.

The chain combines TRBV7-8 with TRBJ1-5; D unresolved. V lost 6 bases, J lost 0 bases, and 15 bases lay in between. The CDR3 is 16 residues long. In germline, CDR1 is SGHVS, CDR2 FQNEAQ. This CDR3 is CASSIGVSDSNQPQHF. CDR3 DNA: TGTGCCAGCAGTATTGGGGTCTCCGATAGCAATCAGCCCCAGCATTTT.

The table lists this clonotype with a few counts. The chain links TRBV28 to TRBJ2-1; D uncertain. This CDR3 region has 13 residues. The ends were cut back, 5 bases at V and 4 bases at J, with 9 bases in the middle. Germline CDR1 reads MDHEN; CDR2 reads SYDVKM. This CDR3 is CASSPVLYNEQFF. The CDR3 DNA reads as TGTGCCAGCAGTCCTGTACTATACAATGAGCAGTTCTTC.

This clonotype was recorded a few times. Here the CDR3 DNA reads TGTGCCATTCAAGGCTCTGGGGCCAACGTCCTGACTTTC. Protein sequence: CAIQGSGANVLTF. The J gene is TRBJ2-6, the V gene TRBV24-1; D is undetermined. The CDR3 covers 13 residues. Trimming took 11 bases from V and 0 from J, leaving 7 bases between them. The germline V gene has CDR1 KGHDR and CDR2 SFDVKD.

This clonotype was observed a handful of times. This chain connects TRBV20-1 to TRBJ2-2, with D uncertain. Germline V CDR1 and CDR2: DFQATT, SNEGSKA (reference sequence). The V end lost 6 bases, the J end lost 0 bases, and 8 bases lay between the germline ends. The length of the CDR3 is 13 residues. CDR3 nucleotides: TGCAGTGCCGGAAAATCGAACACCGGGGAGCTGTTTTTT. Translation gives CSAGKSNTGELFF.